The clone carrying this T cell receptor beta chain was observed at least ten times. The sample comes from a study of CD8 T cells in ankylosing spondylitis. TCRdb re-analysed the 5' RACE reads in MiXCR, keeping a single row per CDR3 protein. The table lists 200,000 or so distinct CDR3 sequences, 10% to 15% of them singletons. Sequencing was carried out using blood, either unsorted or a sorted T cell fraction (not recorded which). The TCR originated in a female donor with ankylosing spondylitis or in good health (not recorded which).

The CDR3 loop is CSVEEETQYF. CDR3 sequence (DNA): TGCAGCGTTGAAGAAGAGACCCAGTACTTC. The chain has TRBV29-1 and TRBJ2-5; D is unclear. This CDR3 contains 10 residues. Per the germline V gene, CDR1 is SQVTM and CDR2 is ANQGSEA. V lost 0 bases to trimming and J lost 4 bases, with 0 bases between them.